The 14 T cell receptor beta chains reported below all come from one sample, sequenced in a study of beta chain features in type 1 diabetes. The whole isolated RNA underwent reverse transcription, so sequencing captured expressed TCRB transcripts. Some clones are missing from TCRdb's copy, which holds only in-frame ones; the method was immunoSEQ multiplex PCR. The sample has around 290,000 clones, about 8.5% seen once; the top ten hold roughly 1%. Input material: central memory CD4+ T cells from blood. All receptors derive from a woman in her late teens or twenties in good health.

This clone was seen only a few times. The chain couples TRBV27 to TRBJ2-1; D remains ambiguous. The germline gives CDR1 MNHEY, CDR2 SMNVEV (reference sequence). The CDR3 is 15 amino acids. The V and J ends lost 5 bases and 0 bases respectively, with 11 bases between them. CDR3 region: CASSRYTNSYNEQFF. CDR3 DNA: TGTGCCAGCAGTAGGTACACGAACTCCTACAATGAGCAGTTCTTC.

There are a few counts of this clone. V and J are TRBV11-2 and TRBJ1-1; D remains ambiguous. Trimming shortened V by 2 bases and J by 10 bases, and 14 bases separated the two germline ends. This CDR3 contains 13 residues. CDR1 SGHAT and CDR2 FQNNGV come from the germline V gene. CDR3 sequence: CASSLYTPPRAFF. CDR3 bases: TGTGCCAGCAGCTTATACACTCCCCCTAGAGCTTTCTTT.

This clone appeared a few times. The chain carries TRBV25-1 and TRBJ1-4, with 10 nucleotides matching TRBD1. CDR3 length: 18 residues. V lost 6 bases and J lost 4; bases outside the gene matches: 14. Germline V gene sequence: CDR1 MGHDK, CDR2 SYGVNS. DNA of the CDR3: TGTGCCAGCAGCCCCGGGACAGGGGCCTCTAGATATAATGAAAAACTGTTTTTT. It codes for CASSPGTGASRYNEKLFF.

V gene TRBV7-9 combines with J gene TRBJ2-7; 11 bases agree with TRBD1. Germline V CDR1 and CDR2: SEHNR, FQNEAQ (reference sequence). The CDR3 has 19 amino acids. Trimming took 2 bases from V and 0 from J; bases not matched to a gene: 12. In DNA, the CDR3 is TGTGCCAGCAGCTTATCGGACAGGGGGCGCGGACCTCCCTCCTACGAGCAGTACTTC. As protein: CASSLSDRGRGPPSYEQYF.

This clone was recorded many times. This chain joins TRBV2 and TRBJ2-7, with 7 bases aligning to TRBD1. Germline lookup yields CDR1 SNHLY and CDR2 FYNNEI. The CDR3 spans 17 residues. The V and J ends lost 3 bases and 3 bases, in that order; junction bases with no gene match: 14. CDR3 loop: CASSDPSFGQENYEQYV. In DNA, the CDR3 is TGTGCCAGCAGTGACCCTTCCTTCGGACAGGAAAACTACGAGCAGTACGTC.

The genes are TRBV19 and TRBJ1-2; D gene unclear. CDR3 length: 15 amino acids. CDR1 is LNHDA and CDR2 is SQIVND in the germline V gene (reference sequence). Trimming stripped 1 base from V and 2 bases from J, with 11 bases between. The CDR3 loop reads CASSIGDTVNYGYTF. DNA of the CDR3: TGTGCCAGTAGTATAGGCGACACAGTGAACTATGGCTACACCTTC.

This clone was seen more than once but under ten times. The rearrangement links TRBV2 to TRBJ1-1, with D tentatively TRBD1 (5 bases). The CDR3 totals 13 residues. Deletions cut 7 bases from V and 3 bases from J, with 12 bases between. Germline lookup yields CDR1 SNHLY and CDR2 FYNNEI. The CDR3 is CASTREGYTEAFF. The CDR3 region has the DNA TGTGCCAGCACCAGGGAAGGTTACACTGAAGCTTTCTTT.

V is TRBV13 and J is TRBJ2-7; D possibly corresponds to TRBD1 (5 bases). V dropped 5 bases and J dropped 3 bases, with 8 bases sitting between them. Germline CDR1 PRHDT, CDR2 FYEKMQ (reference sequence). The CDR3 length is 12 residues. CDR3 region: CASSRQGYEQYF. DNA for the CDR3: TGTGCCAGCAGCCGCCAGGGCTACGAGCAGTACTTC.

This chain joins TRBV2 and TRBJ1-1, with D unclear. The CDR3 loop spans 17 amino acids. Looked up from germline, CDR1 is SNHLY and CDR2 is FYNNEI. V lost 7 bases to trimming and J lost 0 bases, with 21 bases between them. CDR3 DNA sequence: TGTGCCAGCACAAAAAAGACACTTACCGTTTTGAACACTGAAGCTTTCTTT. It yields the protein CASTKKTLTVLNTEAFF.

A few counts support this clone. The chain uses TRBV29-1 and TRBJ2-3; the D gene is possibly TRBD2 (6 bases). V was cut by 4 bases and J by 0 bases, with 11 bases left in between. Germline assignment: CDR1 SQVTM and CDR2 ANQGSEA. This CDR3 region has 14 residues. Here the CDR3 reads CSVAGVKSTDTQYF. The CDR3 bases are TGCAGCGTTGCGGGGGTAAAGAGCACAGATACGCAGTATTTT.

The sample holds a few counts of this clone. This chain connects TRBV4-2 to TRBJ1-5, with a weak D call TRBD1 (5 bases). CDR1 is LGHNA and CDR2 is YNFKEQ in the germline V gene. This CDR3 region has 16 residues. Trimming stripped 3 bases from V and 3 bases from J, with 15 bases between. The CDR3 spells CASSQWGGDVNQPQHF. The CDR3 coding sequence is TGTGCCAGCAGCCAGTGGGGCGGGGACGTCAATCAGCCCCAGCATTTT.

Only a few counts were recorded for this clone. The chain uses TRBV7-2 and TRBJ1-6; TRBD1 aligns across 7 bases. Germline lookup yields CDR1 SGHTA and CDR2 FQGNSA. V lost 6 bases, J lost 0 bases, and 5 bases stayed unmatched. This CDR3 contains 16 residues. The CDR3 is CASRPDRSSYNSPLHF. Here the CDR3 DNA reads TGTGCCAGCAGACCGGACAGGAGCTCCTATAATTCACCCCTCCACTTT.

This clone was recorded a few times. The CDR3 region has the DNA TGCAGTGCTGGCAAGGGCTATGGCTACACCTTC. Its translation: CSAGKGYGYTF. This sequence joins TRBV20-1 and TRBJ1-2, with D hard to call. V lost 5 bases and J 4 bases, leaving 8 bases between the germline ends. This CDR3 is 11 amino acids long. The germline gives CDR1 DFQATT, CDR2 SNEGSKA (reference sequence).

This clone appeared a few times. The rearrangement joins TRBV5-1 to TRBJ1-2; TRBD1 matches at 7 bases. The CDR3 spans 14 residues. Germline CDR1 SGHRS, CDR2 YFSETQ. With 4 bases clipped from V and 1 base from J, the junction kept 4 bases outside the gene matches. CDR3 coding DNA: TGCGCCAGCAGCGTAGGGACAGATAACTATGGCTACACCTTC. Translated, it gives CASSVGTDNYGYTF.